These 4 T cell receptor beta chains came from one sample sequenced in a study of early T cells in non-severe SARS-CoV-2 infection. TCRdb analysed the 5' RACE reads with MiXCR anew, one entry per CDR3 protein. The profile shows about 30,000 distinct CDR3 sequences, around 7% of them singletons. Material: whole blood. The receptors were gathered from an adult who was a healthcare worker with PCR-confirmed SARS-CoV-2 infection or an uninfected control (not recorded which).

This clonotype has ten or more counts. The V gene is TRBV19, the J gene TRBJ1-4; D may be TRBD1 (5 bases). This CDR3 spans 15 amino acids. Trimming shortened V by 2 bases and J by 8 bases, and 15 bases separated the two germline ends. Germline values: CDR1 LNHDA, CDR2 SQIVND (reference sequence). CDR3: CASSILGPVPEKLFF. CDR3 sequence (DNA): TGTGCCAGTAGTATATTGGGACCGGTACCCGAAAAACTGTTTTTT.

In this sample, this clonotype turned up many times. This chain links TRBV24-1 with TRBJ2-5; D is unresolved. CDR1 KGHDR and CDR2 SFDVKD come from the germline V gene. Trimming took 3 bases from V and 1 from J, leaving 5 bases between them. The CDR3 spans 13 residues. Here the CDR3 reads CATSDQSQETQYF. CDR3 in DNA: TGTGCCACCAGTGATCAATCCCAAGAGACCCAGTACTTC.

At least ten counts were recorded for this clonotype. J is TRBJ1-4 and V is TRBV20-1, with D perhaps TRBD1 (5 bases). The CDR3 extends over 14 amino acids. The V gene's germline CDR1 is DFQATT and CDR2 SNEGSKA (reference sequence). Trimming removed 1 base from V and 8 bases from J, with 14 bases in between. The CDR3 region is CSARAHPGPEKLFF. The CDR3 DNA is TGCAGTGCTAGAGCCCATCCGGGACCCGAAAAACTGTTTTTT.

About this clonotype itself: A read error may explain this, as a much larger clone is one base away. The chain combines TRBV24-1 with TRBJ2-2; D could derive from TRBD1 or TRBD2 (6 bases each). The V gene's germline CDR1 is KGHDR and CDR2 SFDVKD. This CDR3 spans 17 amino acids. In DNA, the CDR3 is TGTGTCACCAGTGCTCCCACGGGGGCATGGGGCACCGGGGAGCTGTTTTTT. Protein: CVTSAPTGAWGTGELFF.